This T cell receptor (beta chain) was sequenced in a study of PD-1 blockade in classical Hodgkin lymphoma. Study-level findings and limits: Reported baseline diversity: healthy donors highest, relapsed/refractory patients lowest.

Profiled with immunoSEQ multiplex PCR; TCRdb holds only in-frame clones, not every one. Of approximately 13,000 clones listed, just under 80% were seen once; the top ten hold 20% to 25%. In every patient, relapse followed autologous stem cell transplantation, while exposure to brentuximab vedotin differed. Turning to this clone: Its target is not known.

The V and J ends lost 5 bases and 4 bases, in that order; junction bases with no gene match: 10. Germline CDR1 SGHVS, CDR2 FNYEAQ. This CDR3 is 16 amino acids long. Sample: peripheral blood mononuclear cells (PBMCs), taken at baseline. This rearrangement joins TRBV7-6 to TRBJ1-2, with 10 nucleotides matching TRBD1. The TCR sequence derives from a human donor with classical Hodgkin lymphoma. Here the CDR3 DNA reads TGTGCCAGCAGCGGGTCGACAGGGGGCTTTGTCTATGGCTACACCTTC. As protein: CASSGSTGGFVYGYTF.